The T cell receptor (beta chain) described here comes from a study of tumor and adjacent non-tumor tissue in lung cancer. Study-wide context: Histology: about twelve adenocarcinoma, a couple of squamous cell carcinoma, 1 small cell lung cancer.

Three rounds of nested PCR, following a modified ARM-PCR protocol, produced the TCRbeta library. TCRdb redid the calling of the multiplex PCR reads with MiXCR, one entry per CDR3 protein. The sample yields 220,000 or so distinct CDR3 sequences, approximately 74% seen once. The germline gives CDR1 SEHNR, CDR2 FQNEAQ (reference sequence). The CDR3 totals 14 residues. Remarks on this clonotype: One end of the junction varies from germline; a read error may be responsible.

The template was RNA from unsorted bulk tissue. The gene calls are TRBV7-9 and TRBJ2-1; D is undetermined. The sequence came from a man between 60 and 70 years old with non-small cell lung cancer. Sequencing input: lung tumor tissue. The CDR3 coding sequence is TGTGCCAGCAGCTTAGCGACGGCGTCAGTTGAGCAGCTCTTC. Translated, it gives CASSLATASVEQLF. Looking up the rest from reference TRBV7-9 and TRBJ2-1 gives the full variable domain: DTGVSQNPRHKITKRGQNVTFRCDPISEHNRLYWYRQTLGQGPEFLTYFQNEAQLEKSRLLSDRFSAERPKGSFSTLEIQRTEQGDSAMYLCASSLATASVEQLFGPGTRLTVL.